This section outlines one TCR beta chain sequence together with its context. The antigen remains unidentified. The TCR library protocol attached unique molecular identifiers to the individual cDNA molecules. TCRdb reprocessed the 5' RACE reads with MiXCR, giving one entry per CDR3 protein. The data show about 44,000 distinct CDR3 sequences, about 5.7% seen once. Per the germline V gene, CDR1 is LNHDA and CDR2 is SQIVND (reference sequence). Deletions cut 11 bases from V and 7 bases from J, with 18 bases between. The CDR3 spans 13 residues. The entry originates in a study of early T cells in non-severe SARS-CoV-2 infection. Study background: The chains were unpaired, and the sequenced material was bulk RNA from unsorted whole blood.

General observations from the study: Matching with VDJdb favored anti-spike CD8 responses (missing private and CD4 specificities).

The rearrangement links TRBV19 to TRBJ2-1, with TRBD2 as a possible D gene (5 bases). Here the sequenced sample was whole blood, taken at baseline. This receptor was obtained from an adult who was a healthcare worker with PCR-confirmed SARS-CoV-2 infection or an uninfected control (not recorded which). CDR3 in amino acids: CASLRGTENEQFF. CDR3 sequence (DNA): TGTGCCTCCCTACGGGGAACGGAAAATGAGCAGTTCTTC.